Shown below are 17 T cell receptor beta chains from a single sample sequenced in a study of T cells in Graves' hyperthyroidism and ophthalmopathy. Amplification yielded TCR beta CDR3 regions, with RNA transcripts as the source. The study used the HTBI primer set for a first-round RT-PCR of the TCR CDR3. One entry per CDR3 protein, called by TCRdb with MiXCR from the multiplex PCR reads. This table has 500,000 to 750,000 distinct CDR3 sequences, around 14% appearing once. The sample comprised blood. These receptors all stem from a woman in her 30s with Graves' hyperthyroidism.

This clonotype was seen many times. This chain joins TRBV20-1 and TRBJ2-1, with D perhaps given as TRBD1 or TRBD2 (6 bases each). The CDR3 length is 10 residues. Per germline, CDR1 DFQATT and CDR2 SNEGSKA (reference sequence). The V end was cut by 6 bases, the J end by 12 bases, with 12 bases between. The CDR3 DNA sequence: TGCAGTGCCGCCGAGGGGGGGCAGTTCTTC. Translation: CSAAEGGQFF.

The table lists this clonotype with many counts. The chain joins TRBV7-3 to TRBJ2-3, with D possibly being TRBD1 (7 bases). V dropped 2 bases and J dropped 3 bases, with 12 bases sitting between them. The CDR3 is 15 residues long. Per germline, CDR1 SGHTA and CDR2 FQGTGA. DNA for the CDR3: TGTGCCAGCAGCTTACTCCAGGGGGGTACAGATACGCAGTATTTT. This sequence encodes CASSLLQGGTDTQYF.

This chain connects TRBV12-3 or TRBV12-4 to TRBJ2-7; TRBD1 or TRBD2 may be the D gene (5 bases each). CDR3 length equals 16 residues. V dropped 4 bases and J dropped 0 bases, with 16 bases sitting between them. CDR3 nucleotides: TGTGCCAGCAGTTCCCCAGCCGGGACCCTCTCCTACGAGCAGTACTTC. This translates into CASSSPAGTLSYEQYF.

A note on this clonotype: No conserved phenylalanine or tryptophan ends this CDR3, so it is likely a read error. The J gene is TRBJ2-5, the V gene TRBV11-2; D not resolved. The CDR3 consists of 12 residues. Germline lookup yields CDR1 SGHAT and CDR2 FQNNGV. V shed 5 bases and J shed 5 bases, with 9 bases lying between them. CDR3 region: CASSPIGETQYL. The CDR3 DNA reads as TGTGCCAGCAGCCCCATTGGGGAGACCCAGTACCTC.

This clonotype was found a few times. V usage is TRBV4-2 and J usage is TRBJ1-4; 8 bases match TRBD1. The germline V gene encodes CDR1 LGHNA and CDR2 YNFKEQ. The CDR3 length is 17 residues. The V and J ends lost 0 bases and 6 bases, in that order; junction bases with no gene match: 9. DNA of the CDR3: TGTGCCAGCAGCCAAGATCATTTTAGGACAGGGCATGAAAAACTGTTTTTT. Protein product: CASSQDHFRTGHEKLFF.

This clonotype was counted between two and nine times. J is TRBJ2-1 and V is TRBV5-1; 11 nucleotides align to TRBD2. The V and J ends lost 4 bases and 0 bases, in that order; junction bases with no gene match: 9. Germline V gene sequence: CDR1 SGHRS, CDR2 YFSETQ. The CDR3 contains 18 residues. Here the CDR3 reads CASSAGLAGMSSYNEQFF. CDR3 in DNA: TGCGCCAGCAGCGCTGGACTAGCGGGCATGAGCTCCTACAATGAGCAGTTCTTC.

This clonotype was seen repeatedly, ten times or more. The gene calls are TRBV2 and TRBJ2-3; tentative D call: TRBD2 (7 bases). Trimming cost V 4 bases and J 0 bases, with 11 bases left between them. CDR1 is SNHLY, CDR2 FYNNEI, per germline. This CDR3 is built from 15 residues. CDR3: CASSGGGPSTDTQYF. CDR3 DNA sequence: TGTGCCAGCAGTGGGGGGGGGCCCAGCACAGATACGCAGTATTTT. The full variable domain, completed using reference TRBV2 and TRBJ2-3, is EPEVTQTPSHQVTQMGQEVILRCVPISNHLYFYWYRQILGQKVEFLVSFYNNEISEKSEIFDDQFSVERPDGSNFTLKIRSTKLEDSAMYFCASSGGGPSTDTQYFGPGTRLTVL.

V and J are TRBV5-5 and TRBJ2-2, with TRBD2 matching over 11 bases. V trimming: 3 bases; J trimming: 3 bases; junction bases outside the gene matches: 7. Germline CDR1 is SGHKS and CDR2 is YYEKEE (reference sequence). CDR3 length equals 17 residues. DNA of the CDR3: TGTGCCAGCAGCTCGAAACCGGGACTAGCGGACACCGGGGAGCTGTTTTTT. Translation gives CASSSKPGLADTGELFF.

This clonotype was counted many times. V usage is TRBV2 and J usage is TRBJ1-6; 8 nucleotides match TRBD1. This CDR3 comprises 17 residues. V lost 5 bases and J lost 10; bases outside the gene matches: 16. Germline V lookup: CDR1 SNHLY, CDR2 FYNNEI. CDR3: CASSPTYSKAGGSPLHF. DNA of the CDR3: TGTGCCAGCAGTCCTACCTACAGCAAGGCAGGGGGCTCACCCCTCCACTTT.

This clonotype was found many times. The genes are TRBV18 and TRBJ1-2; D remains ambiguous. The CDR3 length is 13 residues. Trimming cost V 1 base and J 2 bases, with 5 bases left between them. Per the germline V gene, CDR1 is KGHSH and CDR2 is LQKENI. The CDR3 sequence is CASSPQGNYGYTF. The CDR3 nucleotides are TGTGCCAGCTCACCACAGGGAAACTATGGCTACACCTTC.

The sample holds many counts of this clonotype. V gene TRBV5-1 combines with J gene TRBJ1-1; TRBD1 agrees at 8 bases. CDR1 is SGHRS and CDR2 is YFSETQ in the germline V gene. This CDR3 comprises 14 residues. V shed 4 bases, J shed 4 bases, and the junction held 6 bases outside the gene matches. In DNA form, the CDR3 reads TGCGCCAGCAGCATCGGACAGGGCATCACTGAAGCTTTCTTT. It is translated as CASSIGQGITEAFF. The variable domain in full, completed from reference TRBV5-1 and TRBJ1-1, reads KAGVTQTPRYLIKTRGQQVTLSCSPISGHRSVSWYQQTPGQGLQFLFEYFSETQRNKGNFPGRFSGRQFSNSRSEMNVSTLELGDSALYLCASSIGQGITEAFFGQGTRLTVV.

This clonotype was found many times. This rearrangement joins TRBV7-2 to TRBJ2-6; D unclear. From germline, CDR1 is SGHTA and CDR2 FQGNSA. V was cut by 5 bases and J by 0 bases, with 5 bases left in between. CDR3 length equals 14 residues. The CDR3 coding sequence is TGTGCCAGCAGCCCCGGCTCTGGGGCCAACGTCCTGACTTTC. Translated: CASSPGSGANVLTF.

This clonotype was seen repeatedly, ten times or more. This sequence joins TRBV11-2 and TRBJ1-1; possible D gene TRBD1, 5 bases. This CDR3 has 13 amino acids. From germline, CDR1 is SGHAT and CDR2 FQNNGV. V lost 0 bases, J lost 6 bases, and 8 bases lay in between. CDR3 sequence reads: CASSLDGGAEAFF. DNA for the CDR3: TGTGCCAGCAGCTTAGACGGGGGGGCTGAAGCTTTCTTT.

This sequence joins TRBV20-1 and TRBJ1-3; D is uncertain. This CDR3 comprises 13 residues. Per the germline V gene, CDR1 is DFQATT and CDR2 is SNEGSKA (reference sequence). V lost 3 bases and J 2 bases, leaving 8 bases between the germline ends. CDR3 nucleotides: TGCAGTGCTAGCCCCTGGACTGGAAACACCATATATTTT. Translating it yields CSASPWTGNTIYF.

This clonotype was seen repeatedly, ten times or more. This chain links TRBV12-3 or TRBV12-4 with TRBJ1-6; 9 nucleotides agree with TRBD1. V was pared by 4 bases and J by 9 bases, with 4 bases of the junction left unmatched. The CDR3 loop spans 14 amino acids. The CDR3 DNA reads TGTGCCAGCAGTTGGACAGGGGAGGGTTCACCCCTCCACTTT. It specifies CASSWTGEGSPLHF.

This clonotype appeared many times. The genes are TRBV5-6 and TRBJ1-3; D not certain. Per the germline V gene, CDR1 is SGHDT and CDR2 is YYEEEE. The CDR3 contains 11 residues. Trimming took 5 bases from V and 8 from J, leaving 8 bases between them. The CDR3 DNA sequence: TGTGCCAGCAGTAAGCAGCACACCATATATTTT. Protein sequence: CASSKQHTIYF.

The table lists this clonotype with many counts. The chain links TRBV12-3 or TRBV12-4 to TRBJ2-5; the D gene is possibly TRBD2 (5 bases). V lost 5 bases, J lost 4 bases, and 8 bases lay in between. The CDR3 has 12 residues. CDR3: CASSRGRETQYF. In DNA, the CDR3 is TGTGCCAGCAGTCGGGGTCGAGAGACCCAGTACTTC.